This T cell receptor (beta chain) was observed in a study of identifying expanded T cells in peripheral blood. Germline loops: CDR1 SEHNR, CDR2 FQNEAQ (reference sequence). Trimming left V 0 bases short and J 10 bases short, with 4 bases between. The CDR3 covers 11 residues. Some clones are missing from TCRdb's copy, which holds only in-frame ones; the method was immunoSEQ multiplex PCR. The sample comprises about 110,000 clones, roughly 89% of which are singletons, and over 15% rests with the top ten. The source of this sequence is a person aged 18-70 years in good health. Specimen: blood. The rearrangement links TRBV7-9 to TRBJ2-1; D is ambiguous. The chain's CDR3 is CASSLAGEQFF. As DNA, the CDR3 is TGTGCCAGCAGCTTAGCGGGAGAGCAGTTCTTC.